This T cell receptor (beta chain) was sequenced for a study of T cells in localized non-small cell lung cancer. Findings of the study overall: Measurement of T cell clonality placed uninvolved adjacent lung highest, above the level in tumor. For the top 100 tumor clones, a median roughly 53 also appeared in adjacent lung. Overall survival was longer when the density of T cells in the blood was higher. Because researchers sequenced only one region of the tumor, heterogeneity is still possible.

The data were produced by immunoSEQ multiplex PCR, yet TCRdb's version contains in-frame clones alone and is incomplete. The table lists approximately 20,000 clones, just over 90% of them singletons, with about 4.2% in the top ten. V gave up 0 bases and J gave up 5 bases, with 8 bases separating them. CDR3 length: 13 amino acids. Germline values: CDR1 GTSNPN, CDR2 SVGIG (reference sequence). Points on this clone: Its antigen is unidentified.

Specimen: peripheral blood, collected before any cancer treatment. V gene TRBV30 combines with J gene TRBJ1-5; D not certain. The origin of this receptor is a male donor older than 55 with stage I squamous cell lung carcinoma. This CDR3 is CAWSVKVDQPQHF. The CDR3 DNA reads TGTGCCTGGAGTGTTAAGGTCGATCAGCCCCAGCATTTT.